The 11 T cell receptor beta chains reported below all come from one sample, sequenced in a study of identical twins (dated by TCRdb to between 2015 and 2016). Library creation used 5' RACE. Sequenced using an Illumina HiSeq 2000. TCRdb took the public reads, trimmed them with fastp at Q25, ran MiXCR for clone calling and kept in-frame beta chains. Rows merge per CDR3 protein into single entries with the most common DNA and genes. This sample is represented by some 660,000 distinct CDR3 sequences; 8.5% to 9.5% of them were singletons. The ten largest clones take up 0.75% to 1% of the sample. These data also formed part of another study, on yellow fever vaccine responses in identical twins.

Sequenced sample: PBMCs. These receptors were obtained from a woman aged 18-29 years in good health.

Turning to this clonotype: Its ends do not fully match the called genes, so a read error is possible. The rearrangement joins TRBV20-1 to TRBJ1-1; 7 bases map to TRBD1. CDR1 DFQATT and CDR2 SNEGSKA come from the germline V gene (reference sequence). This CDR3 region has 17 residues. The chain's CDR3 is CCARVPPGQRGSTEAFF. CDR3 nucleotides: TGCTGTGCTAGAGTTCCACCGGGACAGAGGGGGTCCACTGAAGCTTTCTTT.

The rearrangement links TRBV13 to TRBJ1-1; D is ambiguous. Germline V gene sequence: CDR1 PRHDT, CDR2 FYEKMQ (reference sequence). V was clipped by 5 bases and J by 1 base, with 17 bases between them. CDR3 length: 16 residues. CDR3 sequence: CASSPRSAGANTEAFF. CDR3 nucleotides: TGTGCCAGCAGCCCGCGCTCCGCAGGTGCGAACACTGAAGCTTTCTTT.

The sample holds a few counts of this clonotype. The V call is TRBV20-1, the J call TRBJ2-7, with unresolved D. Germline V lookup: CDR1 DFQATT, CDR2 SNEGSKA (reference sequence). Trimming took off 2 bases at V and 3 bases at J, with 11 bases between the two ends. This CDR3 comprises 13 residues. In DNA form, the CDR3 reads TGCAGTGCTAGAACCCCCTGGGGCTACGAGCAGTACTTC. Its protein is CSARTPWGYEQYF.

This sequence joins TRBV15 and TRBJ2-2; possible D gene TRBD1, 8 bases. From germline, CDR1 is LNHNV and CDR2 YYDKDF (reference sequence). The CDR3 has 14 residues. The V and J ends lost 7 bases and 4 bases respectively, with 13 bases between them. CDR3 sequence reads: CATTQGGSTGELFF. The CDR3, as DNA: TGTGCCACCACACAGGGGGGGAGCACCGGGGAGCTGTTTTTT.

In its sample, this clonotype was seen a few times. The chain joins TRBV7-8 to TRBJ2-4; D gene ambiguous. The V end lost 1 base, the J end lost 1 base, and 11 bases lay between the germline ends. The CDR3 loop spans 16 amino acids. Germline-derived CDR1 and CDR2 are SGHVS and FQNEAQ. Here the CDR3 reads CASSLEGPTAKNIQYF. Here the CDR3 DNA reads TGTGCCAGCAGCTTAGAAGGACCCACGGCCAAAAACATTCAGTACTTC.

This clonotype has a handful of counts. The J gene is TRBJ2-2, the V gene TRBV20-1; 14 nucleotides line up with TRBD2. The CDR3 consists of 12 residues. After removal of 6 bases from V and 15 bases from J, the junction contained 6 bases not matched to a gene. Germline CDR1 DFQATT, CDR2 SNEGSKA (reference sequence). This CDR3 reads CSAPGTSGRMFF. The CDR3 bases are TGCAGTGCACCCGGGACTAGCGGGAGAATGTTTTTT.

The sample holds many counts of this clonotype. The rearrangement links TRBV12-3 or TRBV12-4 to TRBJ1-1, with D hard to call. This CDR3 contains 13 residues. V lost 3 bases, J lost 1 base, and 6 bases lay in between. The CDR3 region is CASSFYRNTEAFF. The CDR3 DNA reads as TGTGCCAGCAGTTTTTACAGGAACACTGAAGCTTTCTTT.

This clonotype has at least ten counts. V gene TRBV4-3 combines with J gene TRBJ2-5; D unclear. V was trimmed by 0 bases and J by 2 bases, leaving 10 bases between them. Germline CDR1 reads LGHNA; CDR2 reads YSLEER. This CDR3 spans 15 amino acids. The CDR3 here is CASSQDHRVQETQYF. The CDR3 bases are TGCGCCAGCAGCCAAGATCACCGGGTACAAGAGACCCAGTACTTC.

This clonotype came up many times. The chain couples TRBV20-1 to TRBJ1-2; TRBD1 agrees at 8 bases. Germline V gene data show CDR1 as DFQATT and CDR2 as SNEGSKA (reference sequence). After removal of 3 bases from V and 4 bases from J, the junction contained 10 bases not matched to a gene. The CDR3 consists of 15 residues. In DNA form, the CDR3 reads TGCAGTGCTAGGGAACAGGGGGTGGGGATCTATGGCTACACCTTC. Its translation is CSAREQGVGIYGYTF.

This clonotype was counted only a few times. V and J are TRBV11-3 and TRBJ2-1; TRBD2 matches 7 bases. J was trimmed by 7 bases and V by 4 bases; bases with no gene match: 16. This CDR3 spans 17 amino acids. CDR1 and CDR2 (germline): SGHNT, YENEEA. The CDR3 sequence is CASSSRDWREKDNEQFF. The CDR3 bases are TGTGCCAGCAGCTCCCGCGACTGGCGGGAGAAGGATAATGAGCAGTTCTTC.

This clonotype has more than one count but fewer than ten. The chain uses TRBV3-1 and TRBJ1-5; TRBD1 is a possible D gene (6 bases). CDR3 length equals 16 residues. The germline V gene has CDR1 LGHDT and CDR2 YNNKEL (reference sequence). The V and J ends lost 7 bases and 2 bases respectively, with 18 bases between them. The CDR3 DNA reads as TGTGCCAGCATAGAGCGGGGGGGCTTAGGCAATCAGCCCCAGCATTTT. It is translated as CASIERGGLGNQPQHF.